The T cell receptor beta chain described here comes from a study of control samples from healthy donors and cancer patients. The repertoire was sequenced with immunoSEQ multiplex PCR; TCRdb's copy has only in-frame clones and lacks some. The table includes about 77,000 clones, around 92% detected once. Germline V gene data show CDR1 as MDHEN and CDR2 as SYDVKM. The ends were cut back, 3 bases at V and 2 bases at J, with 14 bases in the middle. The CDR3 length is 15 residues. The specimen was blood. The TCR comes from a woman aged 55-69 years in good health. The chain is built from TRBV28 and TRBJ2-7; a weak D match, TRBD1 (6 bases). The CDR3 spells CASSFYGTTTYEQYF. The CDR3 DNA sequence: TGTGCCAGCAGTTTTTACGGGACAACTACCTACGAGCAGTACTTC.